This T cell receptor (beta chain) emerged from a study of T cells in Graves' hyperthyroidism and ophthalmopathy. Study overall: Initial diagnosis, before any treatment, was when peripheral blood was collected.

The CDR3 is 14 amino acids. The V end was cut by 3 bases, the J end by 2 bases, with 11 bases between. The germline V gene encodes CDR1 SGHRS and CDR2 YFSETQ. Researchers amplified the TCR beta CDR3 regions from RNA transcripts. A first-round RT-PCR of the TCR CDR3 used the HTBI primer set. TCRdb used MiXCR to reprocess the multiplex PCR reads, holding one entry per CDR3 protein. The sample has 490,000 or so distinct CDR3 sequences; roughly 16% are singletons. Approximately 10 ml of fresh peripheral blood supplied the PBMCs. Sample: blood. This TCR derives from a woman in her twenties or thirties with Graves' ophthalmopathy. The rearrangement uses TRBV5-1 and TRBJ1-1; possible D gene TRBD1, 5 bases. The CDR3 DNA follows: TGCGCCAGCAGCTACTCACAGGTAAACACTGAAGCTTTCTTT. Its translation: CASSYSQVNTEAFF.